One sample yielded the 8 T cell receptor beta chains listed below, sequenced in a study of cytotoxic CD8 clonotypes in ibrutinib-treated CLL. Data came from immunoSEQ multiplex PCR; TCRdb stores just in-frame clones and leaves some out. The sample has roughly 170,000 clones, about 80% seen once. The specimen comprised PBMCs, sampled after 24 months of ibrutinib treatment. All receptors derive from a human donor with chronic lymphocytic leukemia.

The chain carries TRBV7-9 and TRBJ1-1; possibly TRBD1 for D (5 bases). This CDR3 is built from 12 residues. The ends were cut back, 6 bases at V and 4 bases at J, with 9 bases in the middle. The V gene's germline CDR1 is SEHNR and CDR2 FQNEAQ (reference sequence). In DNA form, the CDR3 reads TGTGCCAGCAGGGGGGAGAGCACTGAAGCTTTCTTT. Translation gives CASRGESTEAFF. The whole variable domain, filled in from reference TRBV7-9 and TRBJ1-1, reads DTGVSQNPRHKITKRGQNVTFRCDPISEHNRLYWYRQTLGQGPEFLTYFQNEAQLEKSRLLSDRFSAERPKGSFSTLEIQRTEQGDSAMYLCASRGESTEAFFGQGTRLTVV.

CDR3 sequence reads: CASSLGFDNSPLHF. CDR3 in DNA: TGTGCCAGCAGTTTGGGGTTCGACAATTCACCCCTCCACTTT. This chain connects TRBV6-6 to TRBJ1-6; no clear D gene. The V and J ends lost 4 bases and 7 bases respectively, with 11 bases between them. CDR1 MNHNY and CDR2 SVGAGI come from the germline V gene (reference sequence). The CDR3 runs 14 residues.

V usage is TRBV4-2 and J usage is TRBJ1-1; TRBD1 might be the D (5 bases). V lost 1 base to trimming and J lost 4 bases, with 16 bases between them. The CDR3 totals 16 residues. Per the germline V gene, CDR1 is LGHNA and CDR2 is YNFKEQ. CDR3 sequence: CASSQGAGSFGTEAFF. The CDR3 bases are TGTGCCAGCAGCCAAGGGGCAGGGTCATTCGGCACTGAAGCTTTCTTT.

The genes are TRBV5-1 and TRBJ2-1; no clear D. From germline, CDR1 is SGHRS and CDR2 YFSETQ. V was shortened by 4 bases and J by 5 bases, with 7 bases between the two germline ends. The CDR3 is 12 amino acids. The CDR3 sequence is CASSRGDNEQFF. In nucleotides, the CDR3 is TGCGCCAGCAGCCGAGGAGACAATGAGCAGTTCTTC.

This chain links TRBV9 with TRBJ2-7; 8 bases map to TRBD2. The CDR3 loop spans 20 amino acids. Germline CDR1 reads SGDLS; CDR2 reads YYNGEE. The V segment lost 0 bases and the J segment 5 bases; nucleotides outside the gene matches: 22. Written as DNA, the CDR3 is TGTGCCAGCAGCGTAGCGGCCGGTGGGGTATGGAGCGGGAGAGTCCACGAGCAGTACTTC. This encodes CASSVAAGGVWSGRVHEQYF.

The J gene is TRBJ2-1, the V gene TRBV5-4, with TRBD2 identical over 8 bases. The CDR3 has 13 residues. Germline V CDR1 and CDR2: SGHNT, YYREEE (reference sequence). The V gene end was trimmed by 2 bases and the J gene end by 7 bases; junction bases not matched to a gene: 2. The CDR3 sequence: CASSFSGSNEQFF. Written as DNA, the CDR3 is TGTGCCAGCAGCTTCAGCGGGAGTAATGAGCAGTTCTTC.

The J gene is TRBJ2-7, the V gene TRBV4-3, with D possibly called TRBD1 or TRBD2 (6 bases each). V shed 1 base and J shed 2 bases, with 12 bases lying between them. The germline V gene encodes CDR1 LGHNA and CDR2 YSLEER. CDR3 length: 15 residues. CDR3 nucleotides: TGCGCCAGCAGCCAAGGGAGGGGGTCCCCCTACGAGCAGTACTTC. Its protein product is CASSQGRGSPYEQYF.

The chain couples TRBV28 to TRBJ2-2; D remains ambiguous. The CDR3 covers 13 residues. V was pared by 6 bases and J by 0 bases, with 5 bases between. Germline CDR1 and CDR2: MDHEN and SYDVKM. As DNA, the CDR3 is TGTGCCAGCAGGGAAACGAACACCGGGGAGCTGTTTTTT. Translation gives CASRETNTGELFF.